Sequencing of this T cell receptor (beta chain) was carried out in a study of T cells expressing NK-cell markers. CDR1 and CDR2 from the germline V gene are MNHNS and SASEGT. There are 17 residues in the CDR3. As the method of synthesis, 5'RACE template switching with UMIs yielded TCR beta cDNA. Reprocessing the 5' RACE reads, TCRdb reports a single entry for every CDR3 protein and omits DNA. This sample's table has some 440,000 distinct CDR3 sequences. The chain has TRBV6-1 and TRBJ1-3; TCRdb reports TRBD1, a call that lacks DNA to check it against. The receptor was isolated from a woman in her forties or fifties in good health. Sequenced material: blood T cells: a sorted CD56 or NKG2C T cell subset, CD4+ or CD8+ T cells, or bulk PBMC T cells (not recorded which). The CDR3 loop reads CASSDPHWGGTGNTIYF.